Following are 3 T cell receptor beta chains from one sample sequenced in a study of blood T cells in healthy people across ages. PCR was performed a second time for roughly 7 to 11 cycles using a sample-barcoded 5' primer and a J-beta primer mix. TCRdb processed the 5' RACE reads anew with MiXCR; each CDR3 protein has one entry. The table lists about 780,000 distinct CDR3 sequences, approximately 24% of them singletons. In addition, the sample was reused for a study of T cells of mothers and their children.

Sequencing input: blood. These receptor sequences come from a boy between 10 and 17 years old in good health.

This clonotype has just a few counts. The V gene is TRBV7-2, the J gene TRBJ2-7, with D possibly called TRBD1 or TRBD2 (5 bases each). CDR3 length: 15 residues. Looked up from germline, CDR1 is SGHTA and CDR2 is FQGNSA. Trimming pared 0 bases from V and 4 bases from J, leaving 13 bases between. CDR3 sequence (DNA): TGTGCCAGCAGCTTAGCGCCGGGGACCTCATACGAGCAGTACTTC. Translated, it gives CASSLAPGTSYEQYF.

The gene calls are TRBV5-1 and TRBJ2-3, with 7 bases matching TRBD2. This CDR3 is 14 amino acids long. The V gene end was trimmed by 9 bases and the J gene end by 6 bases; junction bases not matched to a gene: 13. CDR1 and CDR2 (germline): SGHRS, YFSETQ. The CDR3 nucleotides are TGCGCCACCTCTCCCATAGCGGGTACGGATACGCAGTATTTT. This gives the protein CATSPIAGTDTQYF. Full variable domain (outside the CDR3, taken from reference TRBV5-1 and TRBJ2-3): KAGVTQTPRYLIKTRGQQVTLSCSPISGHRSVSWYQQTPGQGLQFLFEYFSETQRNKGNFPGRFSGRQFSNSRSEMNVSTLELGDSALYLCATSPIAGTDTQYFGPGTRLTVL.

The V gene is TRBV4-3, the J gene TRBJ1-4; D is possibly TRBD1 (6 bases). The CDR3 runs to 17 residues. Looked up from germline, CDR1 is LGHNA and CDR2 is YSLEER. Trimming stripped 2 bases from V and 4 bases from J, with 17 bases between. Here the CDR3 reads CASSQPRGGPINEKLFF. The CDR3 DNA sequence: TGCGCCAGCAGCCAACCAAGGGGGGGGCCCATTAATGAAAAACTGTTTTTT.